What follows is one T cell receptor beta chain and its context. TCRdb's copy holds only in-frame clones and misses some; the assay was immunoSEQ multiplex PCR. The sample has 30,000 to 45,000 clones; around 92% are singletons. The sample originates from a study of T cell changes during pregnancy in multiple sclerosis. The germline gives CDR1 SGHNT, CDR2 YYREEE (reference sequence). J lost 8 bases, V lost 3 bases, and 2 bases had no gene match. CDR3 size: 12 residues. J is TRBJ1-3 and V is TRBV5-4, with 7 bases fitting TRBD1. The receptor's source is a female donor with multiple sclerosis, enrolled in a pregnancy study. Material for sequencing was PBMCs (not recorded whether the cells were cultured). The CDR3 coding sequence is TGTGCCAGCAGCTCCACAGGGGACACCATATATTTT. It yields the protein CASSSTGDTIYF.